This TCR beta chain was captured by sequencing in a study of beta chain features in type 1 diabetes. Study-wide results and limits: It was not settled here whether HLA type affects TCRB rearrangement.

Trimming pared 0 bases from V and 8 bases from J, leaving 14 bases between. This CDR3 is built from 15 residues. CDR1 SGHTA and CDR2 FQGTGA come from the germline V gene. Expressed TCRB transcripts were sequenced, since all the RNA that had been isolated was reverse transcribed. Here immunoSEQ multiplex PCR was the method, and the copy in TCRdb shows in-frame clones only, minus some. The sample lists almost 350,000 clones; less than 10% were seen once. This clone showed up many times. What it binds is unknown. Sequencing was done on a sample of central memory CD4+ T cells from blood. The origin of this receptor is a woman between 18 and 29 years old in good health. The V gene is TRBV7-3, the J gene TRBJ2-1; D ambiguous. The CDR3 spells CASSLTRVASDEQFF. The CDR3 region has the DNA TGTGCCAGCAGCTTAACTAGAGTCGCTTCGGATGAGCAGTTCTTC.